The T cell receptor (beta chain) under discussion was sequenced for a study of T cell responses to AZD1222 COVID-19 vaccine. Study results and limitations: CD4 TCRs associated with vaccination spanned spike, dominating at 160-218 and 743-854.

As regards this clone: Its antigen remains unidentified.

TCRdb keeps only in-frame clones here, not all; method: immunoSEQ multiplex PCR. The sample records around 56,000 clones, 70% to 90% being singletons. Germline V gene sequence: CDR1 SGHRS, CDR2 YFSETQ. This CDR3 has 17 amino acids. Trimming stripped 2 bases from V and 4 bases from J, with 21 bases between. The sequence derives from an adult who received the AZD1222 COVID-19 vaccine. The V gene is TRBV5-1, the J gene TRBJ2-5; D is possibly TRBD2 (5 bases). Sequenced here: peripheral blood, sampled 28 days after the second AZD1222 dose. The CDR3 DNA is TGCGCCAGCAGCTTTGGGAGCGGCGGAACCCGGAGAGAGACCCAGTACTTC. Protein: CASSFGSGGTRRETQYF.